The next 25 T cell receptor beta chains were all read from a single sample in a study of blood T cell repertoires in COVID-19. Sequencing was performed with immunoSEQ multiplex PCR; in TCRdb, only in-frame clones are kept and a portion is missing. The sample holds 250,000 or so clones, 75% to 90% seen once. Sample: peripheral blood. These receptors all come from a woman aged 25-40 years with active or convalescent COVID-19.

The chain carries TRBV29-1 and TRBJ2-7; D possibly corresponds to TRBD2 (7 bases). The CDR3 runs 13 residues. The V and J ends lost 8 bases and 3 bases respectively, with 17 bases between them. The germline V gene encodes CDR1 SQVTM and CDR2 ANQGSEA. CDR3 residues: CSTSGGPLYEQYF. DNA for the CDR3: TGCAGCACCTCGGGGGGCCCCCTCTACGAGCAGTACTTC.

The chain uses TRBV6-5 and TRBJ1-4, with 9 bases identical to TRBD1. Germline V gives CDR1 MNHEY, CDR2 SVGAGI. V lost 2 bases to trimming and J lost 6 bases; unmatched junction nucleotides: 1. This CDR3 region has 14 residues. The DNA of the CDR3 is TGTGCCAGCAGTTACGGGGACAGGGATGAAAAACTGTTTTTT. Translating it yields CASSYGDRDEKLFF.

The chain recombines TRBV27 with TRBJ1-2, with 7 bases identical to TRBD1. Germline V CDR1 and CDR2: MNHEY, SMNVEV (reference sequence). This CDR3 spans 15 amino acids. V trimming: 5 bases; J trimming: 5 bases; junction bases outside the gene matches: 11. CDR3 loop: CASSLRGTNMYGYTF. In DNA form, the CDR3 reads TGTGCCAGCAGTCTCAGGGGGACAAATATGTATGGCTACACCTTC.

This chain uses TRBV28 with TRBJ1-3; no reliable D call. This CDR3 has 11 amino acids. Germline V gene lookup returns CDR1 MDHEN and CDR2 SYDVKM. V dropped 7 bases and J dropped 8 bases, with 9 bases sitting between them. The CDR3 reads CASIGSDTIYF. CDR3 DNA sequence: TGTGCCAGCATCGGGAGTGACACCATATATTTT.

CDR3: CASGLPGASPLHF. The CDR3 DNA is TGTGCCAGCGGGTTGCCGGGAGCCTCACCCCTCCACTTT. The V gene is TRBV6-5, the J gene TRBJ1-6; D not resolved. V gave up 8 bases and J gave up 10 bases, with 15 bases separating them. The germline V gene has CDR1 MNHEY and CDR2 SVGAGI. The CDR3 consists of 13 residues.

In its sample, this clone was seen a few times. The chain couples TRBV2 to TRBJ2-7, with D possibly matching TRBD1 (5 bases). Germline CDR1 is SNHLY and CDR2 is FYNNEI. The ends were cut back, 2 bases at V and 8 bases at J, with 10 bases in the middle. This CDR3 spans 12 amino acids. In DNA, the CDR3 is TGTGCCAGCAGTGAATTCAGGGATCAGCAGTACTTC. This encodes CASSEFRDQQYF.

This clone was picked up one time. J is TRBJ1-6 and V is TRBV7-8; D gene uncertain. This CDR3 contains 17 residues. Trimming took off 1 base at V and 0 bases at J, with 10 bases between the two ends. Germline V gene data show CDR1 as SGHVS and CDR2 as FQNEAQ. The CDR3 loop is CASSLDSGSSYNSPLHF. The CDR3 DNA reads as TGTGCCAGCAGCTTAGATTCTGGCAGCTCCTATAATTCACCCCTCCACTTT.

The CDR3 region has the DNA TGTGCCACAAGACAGGGCCCCTATAGCAATCAGCCCCAGCATTTT. It specifies CATRQGPYSNQPQHF. The rearrangement joins TRBV6-1 to TRBJ1-5; 7 nucleotides line up with TRBD1. V trimming: 10 bases; J trimming: 0 bases; junction bases outside the gene matches: 9. The CDR3 length is 15 residues. The germline V gene encodes CDR1 MNHNS and CDR2 SASEGT.

This chain joins TRBV9 and TRBJ2-7; TRBD2 matches 7 bases. The CDR3 loop spans 16 amino acids. The V and J ends lost 0 bases and 0 bases, in that order; junction bases with no gene match: 6. The V gene's germline CDR1 is SGDLS and CDR2 YYNGEE. DNA of the CDR3: TGTGCCAGCAGCGTAGAGGGGCGGGGGAGCTCCTACGAGCAGTACTTC. Translating gives CASSVEGRGSSYEQYF.

The chain employs TRBV27 and TRBJ2-5; 11 bases fit TRBD2. The CDR3 totals 16 residues. V lost 5 bases, J lost 4 bases, and 9 bases stayed unmatched. Germline loops: CDR1 MNHEY, CDR2 SMNVEV (reference sequence). CDR3 bases: TGTGCCAGCAGTCCGCGACTAGCGGGGCTAGGAGAGACCCAGTACTTC. Translation: CASSPRLAGLGETQYF.

The chain is built from TRBV5-4 and TRBJ1-1, with 8 bases matching TRBD1. The CDR3 has 17 amino acids. J gave up 5 bases and V 4 bases, and 16 bases lay outside the gene matches. The germline CDR1 and CDR2 sequences are SGHNT and YYREEE (reference sequence). CDR3 loop: CASSLSLRTGGGTEAFF. DNA of the CDR3: TGTGCCAGCAGCCTCAGCTTACGTACAGGGGGAGGGACTGAAGCTTTCTTT.

V usage is TRBV3-1 (or the pseudogene TRBV3-2) and J usage is TRBJ1-1; D call uncertain. The V gene's germline CDR1 is LGHDT and CDR2 YNNKEL (reference sequence). The length of the CDR3 is 14 residues. V lost 0 bases and J lost 0, with 5 bases in between. For the CDR3, the DNA is TGTGCCAGCAGCCAAGAGTATGTGAACACTGAAGCTTTCTTT. It codes for CASSQEYVNTEAFF.

The V gene is TRBV2, the J gene TRBJ2-4, with 10 bases that match TRBD1. Germline values: CDR1 SNHLY, CDR2 FYNNEI. The CDR3 is made up of 14 amino acids. With 6 bases clipped from V and 2 bases from J, the junction kept 1 base outside the gene matches. This CDR3 reads CASRGQGTKNIQYF. The DNA for the CDR3 is TGTGCCAGCAGGGGACAGGGGACCAAAAACATTCAGTACTTC.

The chain recombines TRBV24-1 with TRBJ2-1; 13 bases map to TRBD2. V lost 5 bases and J lost 10; bases outside the gene matches: 7. From germline, CDR1 is KGHDR and CDR2 SFDVKD. This CDR3 has 15 amino acids. CDR3 residues: CATSVGTSGVWEQFF. The CDR3 DNA is TGTGCCACCAGTGTTGGGACTAGCGGGGTATGGGAGCAGTTCTTC.

The gene calls are TRBV19 and TRBJ1-5, with TRBD1 matching 7 bases. Germline CDR1 LNHDA, CDR2 SQIVND (reference sequence). This CDR3 region has 15 residues. The V gene end was trimmed by 1 base and the J gene end by 11 bases; junction bases not matched to a gene: 11. The CDR3 loop reads CASSIGQGSVGSQHF. CDR3 in DNA: TGTGCCAGTAGTATAGGACAGGGCTCGGTGGGGTCCCAGCATTTT.

The chain combines TRBV5-4 with TRBJ2-7, with 9 bases matching TRBD2. This CDR3 is 17 amino acids long. Per the germline V gene, CDR1 is SGHNT and CDR2 is YYREEE (reference sequence). Unmatched junction bases numbered 9, after V lost 0 bases and J lost 2 bases. CDR3 sequence (DNA): TGTGCCAGCAGCTTGGGCGGGCTAGCGGGGTCTACCTACGAGCAGTACTTC. It is translated as CASSLGGLAGSTYEQYF.

The gene calls are TRBV30 and TRBJ1-2; D unclear. Germline CDR1 is GTSNPN and CDR2 is SVGIG (reference sequence). The CDR3 is made up of 11 amino acids. V was clipped by 3 bases and J by 3 bases, with 5 bases between them. CDR3 loop: CAWSTYYGYTF. The CDR3 DNA reads as TGTGCCTGGAGCACTTACTATGGCTACACCTTC. Based on the CDR3 plus reference TRBV30 and TRBJ1-2, the full variable domain is SQTIHQWPATLVQPVGSPLSLECTVEGTSNPNLYWYRQAAGRGLQLLFYSVGIGQISSEVPQNLSASRPQDRQFILSSKKLLLSDSGFYLCAWSTYYGYTFGSGTRLTVV.

V gene TRBV11-2 combines with J gene TRBJ1-6; 8 positions match TRBD1. V shed 3 bases, J shed 17 bases, and the junction held 9 bases outside the gene matches. Germline CDR1 and CDR2: SGHAT and FQNNGV. CDR3 size: 13 residues. This CDR3 reads CASSLQDRATIHF. The CDR3 nucleotides read TGTGCCAGCAGCTTGCAGGACAGGGCCACAATCCACTTT.

The chain is built from TRBV7-9 and TRBJ2-1, with D perhaps matching TRBD2 (7 bases). CDR3 length: 17 residues. With 4 bases removed from V and 8 bases from J, the gap between germline ends came to 24 bases. The germline V gene encodes CDR1 SEHNR and CDR2 FQNEAQ (reference sequence). The DNA for the CDR3 is TGTGCCAGCAGCTCGAGGGCGGGCGGGGGCCAAGGCCATGAGCAGTTCTTC. The encoded protein is CASSSRAGGGQGHEQFF.

The chain joins TRBV27 to TRBJ2-2; tentatively, D is TRBD2 (6 bases). CDR1 MNHEY and CDR2 SMNVEV come from the germline V gene (reference sequence). With 2 bases removed from V and 8 bases from J, the gap between germline ends came to 15 bases. The CDR3 loop spans 15 amino acids. Here the CDR3 DNA reads TGTGCCAGCAGTTTAAGCAGCGGCGGGGCTGGGGAGCTGTTTTTT. Translation gives CASSLSSGGAGELFF.

J is TRBJ1-5 and V is TRBV28; possibly TRBD1 for D (5 bases). V lost 6 bases to trimming and J lost 4 bases, with 16 bases between them. The CDR3 covers 15 residues. CDR1 and CDR2 from the germline V gene are MDHEN and SYDVKM. In DNA form, the CDR3 reads TGTGCCAGCAGCCCCAGGAGGGACGGTAATCAGCCCCAGCATTTT. This translates into CASSPRRDGNQPQHF. Drawing the rest from reference TRBV28 and TRBJ1-5, the complete variable domain is DVKVTQSSRYLVKRTGEKVFLECVQDMDHENMFWYRQDPGLGLRLIYFSYDVKMKEKGDIPEGYSVSREKKERFSLILESASTNQTSMYLCASSPRRDGNQPQHFGDGTRLSIL.

This chain links TRBV9 with TRBJ2-3, with TRBD2 matching over 9 bases. V was pared by 1 base and J by 8 bases, with 5 bases of the junction left unmatched. This CDR3 has 14 residues. Germline CDR1 SGDLS, CDR2 YYNGEE. In DNA form, the CDR3 reads TGTGCCAGCAGCGTACTAGCGGGGCAGGGTACGCAGTATTTT. Protein product: CASSVLAGQGTQYF.

The V gene is TRBV18, the J gene TRBJ2-3; D is uncertain. Germline-derived CDR1 and CDR2 are KGHSH and LQKENI. This CDR3 region has 15 residues. V lost 6 bases and J 1 base, leaving 14 bases between the germline ends. CDR3 coding DNA: TGTGCCAGCTCCCAGAGCCGCCAGGGCACAGATACGCAGTATTTT. It translates to CASSQSRQGTDTQYF.

The chain combines TRBV30 with TRBJ2-1; 8 positions match TRBD2. The germline V gene has CDR1 GTSNPN and CDR2 SVGIG (reference sequence). The CDR3 loop spans 13 amino acids. CDR3 sequence: CAVSGGAYNEQFF. The CDR3 nucleotides are TGTGCTGTGAGCGGGGGTGCTTACAATGAGCAGTTCTTC.

This clone has more than one count but fewer than ten. The rearrangement uses TRBV5-1 and TRBJ1-6; D is possibly TRBD1 (6 bases). The CDR3 consists of 15 residues. Germline V gene sequence: CDR1 SGHRS, CDR2 YFSETQ. V was clipped by 0 bases and J by 6 bases, with 10 bases between them. The chain's CDR3 is CASSLEVGANSPLHF. Here the CDR3 DNA reads TGCGCCAGCAGCTTGGAAGTGGGGGCTAATTCACCCCTCCACTTT.